One and the same sample provided the 6 T cell receptor beta chains below, sequenced in a study of blood T cell repertoires in COVID-19. Clones were sequenced by immunoSEQ multiplex PCR, and TCRdb holds only the in-frame ones, with some missing. The sample lists around 45,000 clones, just under 70% occurring once. Material: peripheral blood. Source of these receptors: a man aged 80 or over with acute or convalescent COVID-19.

V is TRBV9 and J is TRBJ2-1, with 10 nucleotides matching TRBD2. Germline lookup yields CDR1 SGDLS and CDR2 YYNGEE. CDR3 length equals 15 residues. V shed 2 bases and J 7 bases; nucleotides not matched to a gene: 6. CDR3 residues: CASSVLAGGSNEQFF. Here the CDR3 DNA reads TGTGCCAGCAGCGTTTTAGCGGGAGGCTCTAATGAGCAGTTCTTC.

The rearrangement joins TRBV18 to TRBJ2-1; 7 bases match TRBD2. The CDR3 sequence is 14 residues long. The junction had 3 bases not matched to a gene; V was cut back by 2 bases and J by 5 bases. Looked up from germline, CDR1 is KGHSH and CDR2 is LQKENI. CDR3 amino acids: CASSPSAGDNEQFF. In DNA form, the CDR3 reads TGTGCCAGCTCACCATCGGCGGGGGACAATGAGCAGTTCTTC.

The CDR3 here is CASSPWTGLNTEAFF. The CDR3 coding sequence is TGTGCCAGCAGCCCCTGGACAGGGTTGAACACTGAAGCTTTCTTT. This chain links TRBV7-2 with TRBJ1-1; TRBD1 agrees at 8 bases. Germline loops: CDR1 SGHTA, CDR2 FQGNSA. The CDR3 totals 15 residues. With 5 bases clipped from V and 0 bases from J, the junction kept 5 bases outside the gene matches. The variable domain in full, with the rest retrieved from reference TRBV7-2 and TRBJ1-1, is GAGVSQSPSNKVTEKGKDVELRCDPISGHTALYWYRQSLGQGLEFLIYFQGNSAPDKSGLPSDRFSAERTGGSVSTLTIQRTQQEDSAVYLCASSPWTGLNTEAFFGQGTRLTVV.

V gene TRBV3-1 (or the pseudogene TRBV3-2) combines with J gene TRBJ1-6; no reliable D call. From germline, CDR1 is LGHDT and CDR2 YNNKEL (reference sequence). The length of the CDR3 is 16 residues. The V end lost 0 bases, the J end lost 0 bases, and 6 bases lay between the germline ends. CDR3 amino acids: CASSQDMSSYNSPLHF. The CDR3 coding sequence is TGTGCCAGCAGCCAAGACATGAGCTCCTATAATTCACCCCTCCACTTT.

This clone was counted once. In nucleotides, the CDR3 is TGTGCCAGTAGTATCTATCCTTCCGGGACAGGGGGGAACGGACGCCAAGAGACCCAGTACTTC. This gives the protein CASSIYPSGTGGNGRQETQYF. This rearrangement joins TRBV19 to TRBJ2-5, with 11 bases identical to TRBD1. After removal of 3 bases from V and 1 base from J, the junction contained 19 bases not matched to a gene. Germline assignment: CDR1 LNHDA and CDR2 SQIVND (reference sequence). This CDR3 region has 21 residues.

This rearrangement joins TRBV7-9 to TRBJ1-2; the D is unclear. The CDR3 is 14 residues long. V was cut by 1 base and J by 10 bases, with 16 bases left in between. The germline gives CDR1 SEHNR, CDR2 FQNEAQ (reference sequence). The CDR3 nucleotides are TGTGCCAGCAGCTTAGACCCCCCTAGGAGTAACTACACCTTC. Translated: CASSLDPPRSNYTF.